This T cell receptor (beta chain) emerged from a study of OX40 agonist ivuxolimab in advanced cancers. As for the study in general: The patients got ivuxolimab, which is an agonistic anti-OX40 (CD134) antibody.

Generated by immunoSEQ multiplex PCR, the TCRdb table keeps only in-frame clones and is missing some. The sample contains roughly 64,000 clones, roughly 89% of which appear only once. Germline-derived CDR1 and CDR2 are KGHSH and LQKENI. The V and J ends lost 6 bases and 0 bases respectively, with 13 bases between them. The CDR3 extends over 15 amino acids. General observations from the study: Expanded peripheral T-cell antigen specificity went undetermined. At 0.1-3.0 mg/kg, partial responders had clonal expansion among the lowest observed.

For this clone: Its antigen is not known.

This chain uses TRBV18 with TRBJ2-3; TRBD1 is a possible D gene (7 bases). The sequence was obtained from an adult with an advanced solid tumor such as melanoma, head and neck, liver or kidney cancer. This specimen was CD4+ or CD8+ T cells sorted from blood, taken in a trial of the OX40 agonist ivuxolimab. Here the CDR3 DNA reads TGTGCCAGCTCGTCGACAGGGACTAGCACAGATACGCAGTATTTT. It specifies CASSSTGTSTDTQYF.